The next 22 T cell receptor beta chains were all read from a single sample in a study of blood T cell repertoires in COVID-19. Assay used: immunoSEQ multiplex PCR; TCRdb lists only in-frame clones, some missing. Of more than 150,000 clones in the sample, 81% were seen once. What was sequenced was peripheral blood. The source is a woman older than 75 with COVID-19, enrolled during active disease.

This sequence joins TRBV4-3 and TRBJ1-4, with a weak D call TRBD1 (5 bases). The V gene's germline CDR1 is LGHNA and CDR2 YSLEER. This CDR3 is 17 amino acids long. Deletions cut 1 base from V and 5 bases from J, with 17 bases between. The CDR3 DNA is TGCGCCAGCAGCCAAGGTGCCCATCGTTCAGGGAATGAAAAACTGTTTTTT. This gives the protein CASSQGAHRSGNEKLFF.

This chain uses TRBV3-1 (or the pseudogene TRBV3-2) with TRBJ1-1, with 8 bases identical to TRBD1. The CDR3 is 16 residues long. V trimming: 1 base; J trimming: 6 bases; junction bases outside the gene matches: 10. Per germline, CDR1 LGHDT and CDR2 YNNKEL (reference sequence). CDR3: CASSQAGGERFAEAFF. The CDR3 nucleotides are TGTGCCAGCAGCCAAGCAGGGGGCGAGAGATTCGCTGAAGCTTTCTTT.

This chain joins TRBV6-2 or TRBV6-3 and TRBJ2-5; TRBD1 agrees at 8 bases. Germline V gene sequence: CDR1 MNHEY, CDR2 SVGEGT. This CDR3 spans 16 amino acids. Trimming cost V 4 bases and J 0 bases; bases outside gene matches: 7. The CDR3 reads CASSFWTGRYQETQYF. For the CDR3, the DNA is TGTGCCAGCAGTTTTTGGACAGGGAGGTACCAAGAGACCCAGTACTTC.

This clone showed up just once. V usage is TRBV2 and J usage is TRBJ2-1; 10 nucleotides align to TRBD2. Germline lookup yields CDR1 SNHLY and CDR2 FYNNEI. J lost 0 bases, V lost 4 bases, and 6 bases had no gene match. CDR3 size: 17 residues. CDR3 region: CASSGRLAGLSYNEQFF. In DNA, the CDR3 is TGTGCCAGCAGTGGGAGACTAGCGGGCCTCTCCTACAATGAGCAGTTCTTC.

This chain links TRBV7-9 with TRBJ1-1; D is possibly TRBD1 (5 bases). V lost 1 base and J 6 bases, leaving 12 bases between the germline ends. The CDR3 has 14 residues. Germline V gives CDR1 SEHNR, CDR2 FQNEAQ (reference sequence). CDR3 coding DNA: TGTGCCAGCAGCTTAGGACAGATGATCGCTGAAGCTTTCTTT. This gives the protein CASSLGQMIAEAFF.

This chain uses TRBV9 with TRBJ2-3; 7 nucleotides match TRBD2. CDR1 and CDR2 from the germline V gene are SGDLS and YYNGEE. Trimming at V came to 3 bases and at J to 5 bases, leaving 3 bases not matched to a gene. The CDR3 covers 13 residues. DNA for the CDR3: TGTGCCAGCAGCGGACGGGGGGAAGATACGCAGTATTTT. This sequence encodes CASSGRGEDTQYF.

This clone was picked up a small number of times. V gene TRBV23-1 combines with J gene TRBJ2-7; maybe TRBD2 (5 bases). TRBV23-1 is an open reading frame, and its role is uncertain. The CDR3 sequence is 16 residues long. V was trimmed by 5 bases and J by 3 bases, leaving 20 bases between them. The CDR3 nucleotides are TGCGCCAGCAGTACTAGATCGGGAAACCGCCTCTACGAGCAGTACTTC. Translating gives CASSTRSGNRLYEQYF.

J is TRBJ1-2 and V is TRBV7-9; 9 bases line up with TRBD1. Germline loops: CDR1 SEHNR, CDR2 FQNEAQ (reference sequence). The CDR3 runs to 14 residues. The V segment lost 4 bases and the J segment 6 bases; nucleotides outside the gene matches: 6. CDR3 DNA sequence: TGTGCCAGCAGCTACAGACAGGGGGTCGATGGCTACACCTTC. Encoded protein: CASSYRQGVDGYTF.

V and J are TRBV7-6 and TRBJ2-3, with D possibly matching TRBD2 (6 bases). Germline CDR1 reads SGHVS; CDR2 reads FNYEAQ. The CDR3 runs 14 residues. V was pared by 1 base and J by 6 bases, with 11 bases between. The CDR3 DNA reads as TGTGCCAGCAGCTTAGTTTCTAGCGCCGATACGCAGTATTTT. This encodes CASSLVSSADTQYF.

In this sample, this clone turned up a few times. Written as DNA, the CDR3 is TGTGCCAGCAGCTATAACCCTGGGGGGGCGGCTCCGGGGGAGCTGTTTTTT. Its translation is CASSYNPGGAAPGELFF. This chain joins TRBV7-9 and TRBJ2-2; D possibly corresponds to TRBD2 (7 bases). Germline CDR1 reads SEHNR; CDR2 reads FQNEAQ (reference sequence). The length of the CDR3 is 17 residues. The V and J ends lost 4 bases and 8 bases respectively, with 23 bases between them.

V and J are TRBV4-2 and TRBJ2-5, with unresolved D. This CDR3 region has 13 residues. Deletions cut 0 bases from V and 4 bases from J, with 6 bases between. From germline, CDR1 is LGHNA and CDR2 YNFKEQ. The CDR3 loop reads CASSQDIVETQYF. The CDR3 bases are TGTGCCAGCAGCCAAGATATAGTAGAGACCCAGTACTTC.

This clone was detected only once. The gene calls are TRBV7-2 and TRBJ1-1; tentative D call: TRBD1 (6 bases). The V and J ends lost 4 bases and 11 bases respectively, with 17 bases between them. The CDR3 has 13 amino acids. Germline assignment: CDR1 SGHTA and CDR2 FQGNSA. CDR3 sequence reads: CASSSETGRRAFF. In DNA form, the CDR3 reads TGTGCCAGCAGCTCCGAGACAGGCCGACGGGCTTTCTTT.

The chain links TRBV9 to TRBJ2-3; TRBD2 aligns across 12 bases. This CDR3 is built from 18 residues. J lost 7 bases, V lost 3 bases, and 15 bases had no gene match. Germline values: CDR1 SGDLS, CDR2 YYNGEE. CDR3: CASSDNLLAGGRQNTQYF. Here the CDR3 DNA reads TGTGCCAGCAGCGACAACCTACTAGCGGGGGGACGCCAGAATACGCAGTATTTT.

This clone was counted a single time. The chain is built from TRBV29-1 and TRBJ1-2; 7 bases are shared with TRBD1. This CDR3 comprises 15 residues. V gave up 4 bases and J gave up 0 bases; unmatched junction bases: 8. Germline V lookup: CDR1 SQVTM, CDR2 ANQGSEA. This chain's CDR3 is CSVGGRGASNYGYTF. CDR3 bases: TGCAGCGTTGGGGGCAGGGGGGCCTCTAACTATGGCTACACCTTC. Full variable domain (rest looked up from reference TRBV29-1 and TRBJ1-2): SAVISQKPSRDICQRGTSLTIQCQVDSQVTMMFWYRQQPGQSLTLIATANQGSEATYESGFVIDKFPISRPNLTFSTLTVSNMSPEDSSIYLCSVGGRGASNYGYTFGSGTRLTVV.

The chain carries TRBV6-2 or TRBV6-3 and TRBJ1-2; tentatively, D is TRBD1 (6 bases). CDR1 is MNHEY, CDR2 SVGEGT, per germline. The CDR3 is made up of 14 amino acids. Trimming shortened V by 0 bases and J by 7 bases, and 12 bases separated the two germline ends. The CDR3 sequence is CASSYSPGAAGYTF. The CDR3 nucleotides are TGTGCCAGCAGTTACTCCCCAGGGGCGGCTGGCTACACCTTC.

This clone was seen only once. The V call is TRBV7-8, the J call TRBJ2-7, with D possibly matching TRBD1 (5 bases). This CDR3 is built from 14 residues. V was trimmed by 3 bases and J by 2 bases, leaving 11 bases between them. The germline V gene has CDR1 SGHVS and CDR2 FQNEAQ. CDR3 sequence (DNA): TGTGCCAGCAGCTTCGGCAGGGCCACCTACGAGCAGTACTTC. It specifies CASSFGRATYEQYF. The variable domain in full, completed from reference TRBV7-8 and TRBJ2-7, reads GAGVSQSPRYKVAKRGQDVALRCDPISGHVSLFWYQQALGQGPEFLTYFQNEAQLDKSGLPSDRFFAERPEGSVSTLKIQRTQQEDSAVYLCASSFGRATYEQYFGPGTRLTVT.

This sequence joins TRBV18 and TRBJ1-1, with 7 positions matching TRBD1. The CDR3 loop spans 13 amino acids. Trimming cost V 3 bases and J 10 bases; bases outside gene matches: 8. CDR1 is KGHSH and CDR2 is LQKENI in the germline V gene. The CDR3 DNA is TGTGCCAGCTCACCTGGGACAGAGAGGGGAGCTTTCTTT. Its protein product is CASSPGTERGAFF.

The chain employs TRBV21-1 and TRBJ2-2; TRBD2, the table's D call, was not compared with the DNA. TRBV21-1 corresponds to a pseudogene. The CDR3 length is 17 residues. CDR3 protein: CASSKVYPVANTGELFF. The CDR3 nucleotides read TGTGCCAGCAGCAAAGTATATCCGGTAGCGAACACCGGGGAGCTGTTTTTT.

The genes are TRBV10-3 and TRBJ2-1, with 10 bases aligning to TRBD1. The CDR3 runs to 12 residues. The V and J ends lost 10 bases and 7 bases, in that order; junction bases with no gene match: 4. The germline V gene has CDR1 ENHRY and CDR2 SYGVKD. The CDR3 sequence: CASSGQGNEQFF. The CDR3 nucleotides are TGTGCCAGCTCGGGACAGGGGAATGAGCAGTTCTTC.

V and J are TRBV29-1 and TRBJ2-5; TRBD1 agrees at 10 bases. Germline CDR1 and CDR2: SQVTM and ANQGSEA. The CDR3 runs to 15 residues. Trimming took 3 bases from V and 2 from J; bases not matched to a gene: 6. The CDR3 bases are TGCAGCGTTGAGATAGACAGGGGGCCGCAAGAGACCCAGTACTTC. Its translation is CSVEIDRGPQETQYF.

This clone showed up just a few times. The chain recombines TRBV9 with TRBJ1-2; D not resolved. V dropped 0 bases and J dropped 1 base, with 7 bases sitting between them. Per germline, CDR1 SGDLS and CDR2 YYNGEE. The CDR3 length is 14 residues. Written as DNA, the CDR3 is TGTGCCAGCAGCGTAGGAACTAATAACTATGGCTACACCTTC. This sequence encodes CASSVGTNNYGYTF.

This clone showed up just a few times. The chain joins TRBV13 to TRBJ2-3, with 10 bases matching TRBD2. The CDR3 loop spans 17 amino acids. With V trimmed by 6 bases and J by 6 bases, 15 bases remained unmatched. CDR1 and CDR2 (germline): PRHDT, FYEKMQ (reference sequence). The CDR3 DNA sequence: TGTGCCAGCAGTCCGCTAGCGGGAGACCCCGGGAAGGATACGCAGTATTTT. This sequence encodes CASSPLAGDPGKDTQYF.